Listed here are 4 T cell receptor beta chains from one sample, sequenced in a study of cytomegalovirus exposure and HLA in healthy donors (dated by TCRdb to the late 2010s). Libraries were made using the immunoSEQ multiplex PCR assay. The multiplex PCR relied on a mix of 60 forward primers for TCR Vbeta segments and 13 reverse primers for TCR Jbeta segments. TCRdb carries this immuneACCESS record with in-frame sequences only. Its versions omit some clonotypes, under half of them owing to an unresolved V gene in the studies checked, with the rest unexplained. The sample table lists 130,000 to 150,000 clones, around 79% of them with a count of one. Together, the top ten hold 1.7% of the sample. Sample: PBMCs. These receptors were collected from a young woman in good health and CMV-seronegative.

This chain connects TRBV5-1 to TRBJ1-1; the D gene is possibly TRBD1 (6 bases). Per germline, CDR1 SGHRS and CDR2 YFSETQ. The V and J ends lost 7 bases and 4 bases respectively, with 17 bases between them. This CDR3 region has 14 residues. The CDR3 here is CASHRGGDVTEAFF. In DNA, the CDR3 is TGCGCCAGCCACAGAGGGGGGGATGTCACTGAAGCTTTCTTT.

This clone appeared a single time. CDR3 sequence reads: CASKIGGAGNEQYF. Here the CDR3 DNA reads TGTGCCAGCAAGATTGGGGGGGCAGGGAACGAGCAGTACTTC. The chain is built from TRBV6-5 and TRBJ2-7; possible D gene TRBD2, 7 bases. V gave up 7 bases and J gave up 5 bases, with 18 bases separating them. From germline, CDR1 is MNHEY and CDR2 SVGAGI. The CDR3 has 14 amino acids.

The chain uses TRBV6-5 and TRBJ1-1; D is unresolved. The CDR3 totals 12 residues. Per germline, CDR1 MNHEY and CDR2 SVGAGI. Trimming stripped 0 bases from V and 10 bases from J, with 9 bases between. CDR3 loop: CASSYSQRGAFF. In DNA form, the CDR3 reads TGTGCCAGCAGTTACTCGCAGAGAGGAGCTTTCTTT.

The rearrangement links TRBV2 to TRBJ2-3; D possibly corresponds to TRBD2 (6 bases). With 0 bases removed from V and 3 bases from J, the gap between germline ends came to 10 bases. This CDR3 is built from 15 residues. Germline V gives CDR1 SNHLY, CDR2 FYNNEI. CDR3 nucleotide sequence: TGTGCCAGCAGTGAAGCTTGGGGACTTACAGATACGCAGTATTTT. Translating gives CASSEAWGLTDTQYF.